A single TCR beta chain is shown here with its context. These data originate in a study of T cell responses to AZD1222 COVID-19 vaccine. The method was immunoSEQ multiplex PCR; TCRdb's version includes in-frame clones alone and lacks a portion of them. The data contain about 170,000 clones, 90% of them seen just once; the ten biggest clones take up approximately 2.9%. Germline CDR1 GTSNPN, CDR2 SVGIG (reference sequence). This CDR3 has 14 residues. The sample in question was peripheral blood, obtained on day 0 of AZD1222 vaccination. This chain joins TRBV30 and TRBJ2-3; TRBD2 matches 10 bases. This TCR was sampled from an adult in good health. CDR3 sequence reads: CAGAASGGTDTQYF. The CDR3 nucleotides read TGTGCGGGGGCGGCTAGCGGGGGTACAGATACGCAGTATTTT.